A single sample gave rise to the 19 T cell receptor beta chains below, sequenced in a study of PD-1 blockade in classical Hodgkin lymphoma. Relapse after autologous stem cell transplantation occurred in every patient, and brentuximab vedotin exposure varied. This table comes from immunoSEQ multiplex PCR, and its TCRdb copy is limited to in-frame clones, with some not included. The table records more than 55,000 clones, more than 70% of them present only once. This specimen was peripheral blood mononuclear cells (PBMCs), taken before the second cycle of nivolumab. The receptors here all came from a human donor with classical Hodgkin lymphoma.

V gene TRBV13 combines with J gene TRBJ1-4; possible D gene TRBD1, 5 bases. The V and J ends lost 3 bases and 8 bases respectively, with 10 bases between them. The CDR3 spans 13 residues. Germline values: CDR1 PRHDT, CDR2 FYEKMQ (reference sequence). CDR3 loop: CASSLGRREKLFF. CDR3 nucleotide sequence: TGTGCCAGCAGCTTGGGGCGGCGGGAAAAACTGTTTTTT.

This clone was recorded once. The chain uses TRBV6-5 and TRBJ2-7; the match to TRBD1 covers 8 bases. Germline assignment: CDR1 MNHEY and CDR2 SVGAGI. The CDR3 is made up of 13 amino acids. V was clipped by 6 bases and J by 5 bases; unmatched bases: 6. In DNA form, the CDR3 reads TGTGCCAGCAGCGAGACAGGGGCGAACGAGCAGTACTTC. Translated, it gives CASSETGANEQYF.

This chain uses TRBV9 with TRBJ2-7; 7 bases match TRBD1. Germline V gene sequence: CDR1 SGDLS, CDR2 YYNGEE. Losses at the gene ends were 0 bases for V and 3 bases for J; bases not matched to a gene: 6. There are 15 residues in the CDR3. CDR3 sequence: CASSVEQGKGYEQYF. For the CDR3, the DNA is TGTGCCAGCAGCGTAGAACAGGGGAAAGGCTACGAGCAGTACTTC.

J is TRBJ2-1 and V is TRBV30; weak D call: TRBD1 (5 bases). V was shortened by 4 bases and J by 8 bases, with 9 bases between the two germline ends. The CDR3 is made up of 11 amino acids. Per the germline V gene, CDR1 is GTSNPN and CDR2 is SVGIG (reference sequence). DNA for the CDR3: TGTGCCTGGACAGACAGTGATGAGCAGTTCTTC. It yields the protein CAWTDSDEQFF.

This sequence joins TRBV5-1 and TRBJ2-2; maybe TRBD1 (5 bases). Per the germline V gene, CDR1 is SGHRS and CDR2 is YFSETQ. V was cut by 4 bases and J by 3 bases, with 13 bases left in between. The CDR3 spans 15 residues. The CDR3 DNA reads TGCGCCAGCAGCCGAGACAGTTCGGACACCGGGGAGCTGTTTTTT. This sequence encodes CASSRDSSDTGELFF.

This clone appeared a single time. V and J are TRBV6-6 and TRBJ2-5, with 7 bases lining up with TRBD2. The CDR3 sequence is 15 residues long. The V and J ends lost 2 bases and 3 bases, in that order; junction bases with no gene match: 6. Germline-derived CDR1 and CDR2 are MNHNY and SVGAGI (reference sequence). The CDR3 DNA reads TGTGCCAGCAGTTACCCTGGAGGGAGGGAAGAGACCCAGTACTTC. This sequence encodes CASSYPGGREETQYF.

The J gene is TRBJ1-1, the V gene TRBV5-4, with 9 bases fitting TRBD1. Per germline, CDR1 SGHNT and CDR2 YYREEE (reference sequence). The J segment lost 4 bases and the V segment lost 4 bases, leaving 8 bases of the junction unmatched. This CDR3 contains 15 residues. In nucleotides, the CDR3 is TGTGCCAGCAGCCCGCCGGGACAGGGCGGCACTGAAGCTTTCTTT. It specifies CASSPPGQGGTEAFF.

The genes are TRBV5-1 and TRBJ1-3, with TRBD1 identical over 9 bases. This CDR3 has 15 amino acids. V lost 4 bases to trimming and J lost 4 bases; unmatched junction nucleotides: 6. Germline CDR1 SGHRS, CDR2 YFSETQ. The CDR3 region has the DNA TGCGCCAGCAGCCAAACAGGGGGCTTAGGAAACACCATATATTTT. Protein: CASSQTGGLGNTIYF.

The V gene is TRBV5-6, the J gene TRBJ2-1, with TRBD1 matching 9 bases. Germline V gene sequence: CDR1 SGHDT, CDR2 YYEEEE. V trimming: 4 bases; J trimming: 4 bases; junction bases outside the gene matches: 9. CDR3 length: 16 amino acids. The chain's CDR3 is CASSRRTGEGYNEQFF. CDR3 coding DNA: TGTGCCAGCAGCCGACGGACAGGGGAGGGATACAATGAGCAGTTCTTC.

This clone was picked up one time. V is TRBV7-6 and J is TRBJ2-7; the match to TRBD1 covers 7 bases. The CDR3 consists of 14 residues. After removal of 5 bases from V and 2 bases from J, the junction contained 6 bases not matched to a gene. The germline V gene encodes CDR1 SGHVS and CDR2 FNYEAQ. In DNA form, the CDR3 reads TGTGCCAGCAGCCCTACCGGGACAGCCTACGAGCAGTACTTC. Amino acids: CASSPTGTAYEQYF.

This rearrangement joins TRBV5-1 to TRBJ2-5, with 12 bases that match TRBD2. With 0 bases clipped from V and 4 bases from J, the junction kept 4 bases outside the gene matches. Germline CDR1 SGHRS, CDR2 YFSETQ. The CDR3 sequence is 16 residues long. The CDR3 nucleotides are TGCGCCAGCAGCTTGGTTGCTAGCGGGGGGGGAGAGACCCAGTACTTC. Protein sequence: CASSLVASGGGETQYF. Full variable domain (outside the CDR3, taken from reference TRBV5-1 and TRBJ2-5): KAGVTQTPRYLIKTRGQQVTLSCSPISGHRSVSWYQQTPGQGLQFLFEYFSETQRNKGNFPGRFSGRQFSNSRSEMNVSTLELGDSALYLCASSLVASGGGETQYFGPGTRLLVL.

The rearrangement joins TRBV7-6 to TRBJ2-7; TRBD2 aligns across 9 bases. With V trimmed by 8 bases and J by 4 bases, 15 bases remained unmatched. This CDR3 is 16 amino acids long. Germline lookup yields CDR1 SGHVS and CDR2 FNYEAQ. This chain's CDR3 is CASGGPLGGGAYEQYF. As DNA, the CDR3 is TGTGCCAGCGGCGGCCCACTTGGCGGGGGGGCTTACGAGCAGTACTTC.

The genes are TRBV19 and TRBJ1-5, with D possibly matching TRBD1 (6 bases). Trimming took off 7 bases at V and 6 bases at J, with 16 bases between the two ends. CDR3 length equals 14 residues. Germline lookup yields CDR1 LNHDA and CDR2 SQIVND (reference sequence). This CDR3 is CASTNPGASQPQHF. In nucleotides, the CDR3 is TGTGCCAGTACCAATCCGGGGGCTTCTCAGCCCCAGCATTTT. The variable domain in full, completed from reference TRBV19 and TRBJ1-5, reads DGGITQSPKYLFRKEGQNVTLSCEQNLNHDAMYWYRQDPGQGLRLIYYSQIVNDFQKGDIAEGYSVSREKKESFPLTVTSAQKNPTAFYLCASTNPGASQPQHFGDGTRLSIL.

The chain has TRBV4-1 and TRBJ1-5, with D possibly TRBD1 on 6 matching bases. Germline CDR1 and CDR2: MGHRA and YSYEKL. The V end was cut by 0 bases, the J end by 5 bases, with 17 bases between. There are 17 residues in the CDR3. For the CDR3, the DNA is TGCGCCAGCAGCCAAGATGTCCAGGGGTTAGCCGATCAGCCCCAGCATTTT. This codes for CASSQDVQGLADQPQHF.

This rearrangement joins TRBV7-9 to TRBJ2-7; D gene uncertain. The CDR3 is made up of 12 amino acids. Germline CDR1 reads SEHNR; CDR2 reads FQNEAQ (reference sequence). V lost 2 bases and J 3 bases, leaving 5 bases between the germline ends. The CDR3: CASSLSDYEQYF. The CDR3 DNA reads TGTGCCAGCAGCTTATCTGACTACGAGCAGTACTTC.

The chain couples TRBV5-1 to TRBJ1-5; D call uncertain. The length of the CDR3 is 15 residues. Trimming took 4 bases from V and 4 from J, leaving 15 bases between them. CDR1 and CDR2 from the germline V gene are SGHRS and YFSETQ. DNA of the CDR3: TGCGCCAGCAGCCCCAGGACGGGAAGGAATCAGCCCCAGCATTTT. Translating it yields CASSPRTGRNQPQHF.

This chain uses TRBV19 with TRBJ1-4; 7 nucleotides agree with TRBD1. J lost 8 bases, V lost 5 bases, and 8 bases had no gene match. There are 14 residues in the CDR3. CDR1 and CDR2 (germline): LNHDA, SQIVND (reference sequence). CDR3: CASSQDRVQEKLFF. CDR3 in DNA: TGTGCCAGTAGTCAAGACAGGGTTCAAGAAAAACTGTTTTTT.

V and J are TRBV6-5 and TRBJ2-7, with TRBD1 matching 11 bases. Trimming cost V 6 bases and J 2 bases; bases outside gene matches: 6. The CDR3 is made up of 15 amino acids. Germline V gene data show CDR1 as MNHEY and CDR2 as SVGAGI. CDR3 in amino acids: CASSTPGQGAYEQYF. Written as DNA, the CDR3 is TGTGCCAGCAGCACTCCGGGACAGGGGGCCTACGAGCAGTACTTC.

The CDR3 region is CASSFAAGGRGSGEQFF. CDR3 nucleotide sequence: TGTGCCAGCAGCTTTGCCGCTGGGGGACGGGGGTCAGGGGAGCAGTTCTTC. J is TRBJ2-1 and V is TRBV7-2, with a tentative D call TRBD2 (6 bases). There are 17 residues in the CDR3. Between the trimmed V and J ends, which lost 3 bases and 10 bases, there was a span of 25 bases. Germline CDR1 and CDR2: SGHTA and FQGNSA.